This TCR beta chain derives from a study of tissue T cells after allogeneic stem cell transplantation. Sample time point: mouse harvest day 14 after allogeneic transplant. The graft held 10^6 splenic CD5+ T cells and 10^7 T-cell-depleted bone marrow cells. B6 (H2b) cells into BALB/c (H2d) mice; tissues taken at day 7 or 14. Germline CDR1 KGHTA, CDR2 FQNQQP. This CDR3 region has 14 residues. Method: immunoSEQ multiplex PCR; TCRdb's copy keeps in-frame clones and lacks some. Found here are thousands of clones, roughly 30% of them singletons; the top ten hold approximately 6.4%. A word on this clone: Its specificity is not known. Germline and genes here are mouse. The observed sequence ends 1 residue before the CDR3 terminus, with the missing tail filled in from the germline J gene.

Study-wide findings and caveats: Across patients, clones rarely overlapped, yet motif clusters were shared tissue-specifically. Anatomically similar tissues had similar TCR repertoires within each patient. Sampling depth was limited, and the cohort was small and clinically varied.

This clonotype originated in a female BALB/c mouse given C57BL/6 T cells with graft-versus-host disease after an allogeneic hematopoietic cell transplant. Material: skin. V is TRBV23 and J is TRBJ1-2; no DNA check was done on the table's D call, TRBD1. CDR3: CSSSRDRGGSDYTF. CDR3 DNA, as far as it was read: TGCTCCAGCAGCCGGGACAGGGGAGGCTCCGACTACACC. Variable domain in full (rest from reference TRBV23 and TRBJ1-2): DAAVTQKPRYLIKMKGQEAEMKCIPEKGHTAVFWYQQKQSKELKFLIYFQNQQPLDQIDMVKERFSAVCPSSSLCSLGIRTCEAEDSALYLCSSSRDRGGSDYTFGSGTRLLVI.